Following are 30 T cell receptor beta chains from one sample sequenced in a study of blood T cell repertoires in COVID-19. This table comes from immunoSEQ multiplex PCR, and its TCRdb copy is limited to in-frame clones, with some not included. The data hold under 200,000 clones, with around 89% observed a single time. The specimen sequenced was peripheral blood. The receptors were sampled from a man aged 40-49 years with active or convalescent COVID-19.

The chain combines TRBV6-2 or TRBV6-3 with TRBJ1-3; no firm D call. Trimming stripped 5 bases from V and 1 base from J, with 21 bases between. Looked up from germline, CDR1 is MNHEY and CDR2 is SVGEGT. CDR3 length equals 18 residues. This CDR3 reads CASSPPGRKIYSGNTIYF. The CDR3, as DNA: TGTGCCAGCAGTCCCCCTGGCAGGAAGATCTATTCTGGAAACACCATATATTTT.

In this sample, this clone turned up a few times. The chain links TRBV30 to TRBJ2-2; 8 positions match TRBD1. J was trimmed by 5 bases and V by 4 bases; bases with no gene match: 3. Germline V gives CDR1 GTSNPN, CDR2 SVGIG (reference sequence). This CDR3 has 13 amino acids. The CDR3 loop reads CAWMDRATGELFF. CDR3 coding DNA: TGTGCCTGGATGGACAGGGCGACCGGGGAGCTGTTTTTT.

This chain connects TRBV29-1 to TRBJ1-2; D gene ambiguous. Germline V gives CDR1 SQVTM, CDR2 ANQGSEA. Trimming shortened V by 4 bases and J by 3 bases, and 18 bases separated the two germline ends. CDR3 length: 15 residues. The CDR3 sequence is CSVGSAGEFYYGYTF. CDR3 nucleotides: TGCAGCGTTGGATCGGCCGGGGAATTTTACTATGGCTACACCTTC.

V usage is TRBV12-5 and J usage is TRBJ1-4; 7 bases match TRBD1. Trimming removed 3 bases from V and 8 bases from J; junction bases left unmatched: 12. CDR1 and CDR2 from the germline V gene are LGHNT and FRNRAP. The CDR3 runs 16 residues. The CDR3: CASGLIGTTGLEKLFF. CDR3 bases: TGTGCTAGTGGTTTAATCGGAACGACAGGGCTCGAAAAACTGTTTTTT.

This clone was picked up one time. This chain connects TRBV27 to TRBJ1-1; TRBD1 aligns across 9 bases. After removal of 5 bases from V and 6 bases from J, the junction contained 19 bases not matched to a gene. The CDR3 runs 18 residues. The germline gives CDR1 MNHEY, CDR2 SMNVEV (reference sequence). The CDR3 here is CASSAEPDRGVGSAEAFF. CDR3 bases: TGTGCCAGCAGTGCCGAACCGGACAGGGGCGTTGGTAGCGCTGAAGCTTTCTTT.

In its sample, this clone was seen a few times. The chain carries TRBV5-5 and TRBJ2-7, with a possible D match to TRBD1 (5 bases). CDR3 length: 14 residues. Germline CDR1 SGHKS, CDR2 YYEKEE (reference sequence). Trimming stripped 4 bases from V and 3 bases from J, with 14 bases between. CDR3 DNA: TGTGCCAGCAGCCGACCTTCAGGGTTCTACGAGCAGTACTTC. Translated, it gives CASSRPSGFYEQYF. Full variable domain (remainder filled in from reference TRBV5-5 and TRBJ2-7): DAGVTQSPTHLIKTRGQQVTLRCSPISGHKSVSWYQQVLGQGPQFIFQYYEKEERGRGNFPDRFSARQFPNYSSELNVNALLLGDSALYLCASSRPSGFYEQYFGPGTRLTVT.

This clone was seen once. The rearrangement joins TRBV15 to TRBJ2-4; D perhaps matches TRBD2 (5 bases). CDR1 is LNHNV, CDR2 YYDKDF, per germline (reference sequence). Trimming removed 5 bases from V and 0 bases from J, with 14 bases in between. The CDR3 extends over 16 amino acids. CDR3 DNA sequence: TGTGCCACCAGCCCCCCACCGGCGGGAGCCAAAAACATTCAGTACTTC. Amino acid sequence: CATSPPPAGAKNIQYF.

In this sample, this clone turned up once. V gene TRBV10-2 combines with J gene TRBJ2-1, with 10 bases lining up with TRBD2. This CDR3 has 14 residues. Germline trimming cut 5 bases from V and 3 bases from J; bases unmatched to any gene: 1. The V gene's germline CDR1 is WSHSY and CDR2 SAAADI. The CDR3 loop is CASSLAGGYNEQFF. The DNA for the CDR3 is TGCGCCAGCAGTTTAGCGGGAGGCTACAATGAGCAGTTCTTC.

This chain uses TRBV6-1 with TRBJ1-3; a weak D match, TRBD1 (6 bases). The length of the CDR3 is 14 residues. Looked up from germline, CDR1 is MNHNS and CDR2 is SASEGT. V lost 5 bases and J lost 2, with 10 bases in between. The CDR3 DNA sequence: TGTGCCAGCAGTAGCCGGGACACTGGAAACACCATATATTTT. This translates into CASSSRDTGNTIYF.

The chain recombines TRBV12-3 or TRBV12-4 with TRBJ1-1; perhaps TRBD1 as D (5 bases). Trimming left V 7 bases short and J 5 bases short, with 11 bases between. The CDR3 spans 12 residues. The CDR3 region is CASTNRRTEAFF. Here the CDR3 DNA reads TGTGCCAGCACCAACAGGAGAACTGAAGCTTTCTTT.

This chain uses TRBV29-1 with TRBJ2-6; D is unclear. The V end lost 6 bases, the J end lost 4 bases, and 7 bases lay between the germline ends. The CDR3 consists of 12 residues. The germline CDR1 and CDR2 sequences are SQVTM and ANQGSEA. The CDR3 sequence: CSVSTGANVLTF. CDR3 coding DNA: TGCAGCGTCTCTACCGGGGCCAACGTCCTGACTTTC.

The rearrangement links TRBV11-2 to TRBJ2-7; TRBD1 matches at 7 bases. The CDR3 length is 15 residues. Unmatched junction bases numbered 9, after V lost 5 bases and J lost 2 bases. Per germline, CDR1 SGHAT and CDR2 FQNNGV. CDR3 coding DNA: TGTGCCAGCAGCACCTCCGGGACAGCGACCTACGAGCAGTACTTC. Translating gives CASSTSGTATYEQYF.

The CDR3 loop is CASSSTLVTSTDTQYF. The CDR3 nucleotides read TGCGCCAGCAGCAGCACACTAGTAACAAGCACAGATACGCAGTATTTT. The genes are TRBV5-1 and TRBJ2-3; TRBD2 is a possible D gene (5 bases). This CDR3 spans 16 amino acids. Looked up from germline, CDR1 is SGHRS and CDR2 is YFSETQ. The V end lost 4 bases, the J end lost 0 bases, and 15 bases lay between the germline ends.

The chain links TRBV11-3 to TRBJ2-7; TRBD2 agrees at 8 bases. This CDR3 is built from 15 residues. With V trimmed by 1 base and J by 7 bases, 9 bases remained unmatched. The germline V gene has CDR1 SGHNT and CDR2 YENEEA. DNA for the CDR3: TGTGCCAGCAGCTTAGTTAGCGGGACGCCGTGGGAGCAGTACTTC. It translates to CASSLVSGTPWEQYF.

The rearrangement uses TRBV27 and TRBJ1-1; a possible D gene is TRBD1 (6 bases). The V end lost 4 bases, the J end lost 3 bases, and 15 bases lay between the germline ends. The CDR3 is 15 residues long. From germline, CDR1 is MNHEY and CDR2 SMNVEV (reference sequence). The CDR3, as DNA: TGTGCCAGCAGTTCGAAGAGGGGGTTGTACACTGAAGCTTTCTTT. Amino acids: CASSSKRGLYTEAFF.

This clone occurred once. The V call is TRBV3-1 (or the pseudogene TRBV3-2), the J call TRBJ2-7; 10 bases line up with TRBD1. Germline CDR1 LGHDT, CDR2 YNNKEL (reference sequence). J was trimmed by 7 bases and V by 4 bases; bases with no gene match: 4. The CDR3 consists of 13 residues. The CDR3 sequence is CASSRQGAREQYF. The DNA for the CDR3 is TGTGCCAGCAGCCGACAGGGGGCGAGGGAGCAGTACTTC.

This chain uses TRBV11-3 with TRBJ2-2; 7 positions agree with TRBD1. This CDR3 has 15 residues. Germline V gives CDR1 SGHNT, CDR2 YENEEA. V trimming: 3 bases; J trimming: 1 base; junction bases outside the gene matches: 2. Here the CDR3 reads CASSFNRGNTGELFF. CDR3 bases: TGTGCCAGCAGCTTTAACAGGGGGAACACCGGGGAGCTGTTTTTT.

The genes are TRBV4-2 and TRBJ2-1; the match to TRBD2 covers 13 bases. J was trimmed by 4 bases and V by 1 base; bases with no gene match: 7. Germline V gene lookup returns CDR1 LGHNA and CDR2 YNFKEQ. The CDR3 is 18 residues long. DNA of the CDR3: TGTGCCAGCAGCCAAGTCCGACTAGCGGGGGGCTATTACAATGAGCAGTTCTTC. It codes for CASSQVRLAGGYYNEQFF.

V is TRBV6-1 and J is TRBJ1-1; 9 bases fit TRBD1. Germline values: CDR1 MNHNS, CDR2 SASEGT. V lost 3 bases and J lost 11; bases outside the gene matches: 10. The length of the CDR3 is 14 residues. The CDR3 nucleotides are TGTGCCAGCAGTGACGCGACAGGGGGGTTGAAGGCTTTCTTT. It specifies CASSDATGGLKAFF.

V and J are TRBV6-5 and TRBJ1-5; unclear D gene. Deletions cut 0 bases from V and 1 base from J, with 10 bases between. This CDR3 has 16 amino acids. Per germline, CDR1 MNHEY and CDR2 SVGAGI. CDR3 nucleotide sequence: TGTGCCAGCAGTTACTCGAGCTGGGAGAGCAATCAGCCCCAGCATTTT. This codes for CASSYSSWESNQPQHF.

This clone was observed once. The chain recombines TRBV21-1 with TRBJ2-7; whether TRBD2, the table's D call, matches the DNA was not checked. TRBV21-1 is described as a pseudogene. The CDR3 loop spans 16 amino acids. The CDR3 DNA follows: TGTGCCAGCAGCAAAGTCTCTAGCGGGAGTCAGTACGAGCAGTACTTC. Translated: CASSKVSSGSQYEQYF.

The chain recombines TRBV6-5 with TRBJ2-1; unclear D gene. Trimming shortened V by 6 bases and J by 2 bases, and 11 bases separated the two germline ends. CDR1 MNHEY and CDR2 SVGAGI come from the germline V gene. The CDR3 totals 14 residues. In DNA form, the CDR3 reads TGTGCCAGCAGCGAGTCGTCGGCCTACAATGAGCAGTTCTTC. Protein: CASSESSAYNEQFF.

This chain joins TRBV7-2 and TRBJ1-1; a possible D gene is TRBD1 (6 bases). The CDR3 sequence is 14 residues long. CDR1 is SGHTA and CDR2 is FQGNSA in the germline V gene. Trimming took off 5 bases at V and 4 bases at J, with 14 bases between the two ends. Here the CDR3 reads CASSQQGMTTEAFF. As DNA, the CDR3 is TGTGCCAGCAGCCAACAGGGCATGACCACTGAAGCTTTCTTT.

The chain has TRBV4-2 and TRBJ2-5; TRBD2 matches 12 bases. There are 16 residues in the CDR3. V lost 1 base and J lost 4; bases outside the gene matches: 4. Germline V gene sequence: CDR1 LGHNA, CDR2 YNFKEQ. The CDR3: CASSQASGREVETQYF. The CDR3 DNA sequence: TGTGCCAGCAGCCAAGCTAGCGGGAGGGAAGTAGAGACCCAGTACTTC.

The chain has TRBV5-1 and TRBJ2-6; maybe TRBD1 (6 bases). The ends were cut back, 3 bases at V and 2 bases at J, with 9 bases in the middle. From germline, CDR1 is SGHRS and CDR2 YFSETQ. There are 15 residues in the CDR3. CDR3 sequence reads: CASSYRTAGANVLTF. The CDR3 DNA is TGCGCCAGCAGCTACCGGACAGCTGGGGCCAACGTCCTGACTTTC.

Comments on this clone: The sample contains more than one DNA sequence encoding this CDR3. Here the CDR3 DNA reads TGTGCCAGCAGCTTGGACAGAGGAAACACCATATATTTT. Protein sequence: CASSLDRGNTIYF. The rearrangement links TRBV5-4 to TRBJ1-3; D remains ambiguous. CDR1 is SGHNT and CDR2 is YYREEE in the germline V gene (reference sequence). Deletions cut 0 bases from V and 4 bases from J, with 5 bases between. The CDR3 is 13 residues long.

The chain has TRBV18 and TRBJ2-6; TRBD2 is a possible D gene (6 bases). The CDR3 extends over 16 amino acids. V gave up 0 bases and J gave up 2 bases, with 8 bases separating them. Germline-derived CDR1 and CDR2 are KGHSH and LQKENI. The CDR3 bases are TGTGCCAGCTCACCACCCGGGGGAGCTGGGGCCAACGTCCTGACTTTC. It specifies CASSPPGGAGANVLTF.

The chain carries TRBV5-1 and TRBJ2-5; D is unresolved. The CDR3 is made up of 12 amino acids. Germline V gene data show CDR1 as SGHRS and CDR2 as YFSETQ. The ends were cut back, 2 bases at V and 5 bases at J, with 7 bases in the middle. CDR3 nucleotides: TGCGCCAGCAGCTTTGATGAGGAGACCCAGTACTTC. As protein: CASSFDEETQYF.

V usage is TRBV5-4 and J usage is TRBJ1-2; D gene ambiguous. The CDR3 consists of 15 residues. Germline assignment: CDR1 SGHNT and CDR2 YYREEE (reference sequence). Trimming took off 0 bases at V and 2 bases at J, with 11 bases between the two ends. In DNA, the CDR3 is TGTGCCAGCAGCTTGGATGGAACGAGGAACTATGGCTACACCTTC. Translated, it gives CASSLDGTRNYGYTF.

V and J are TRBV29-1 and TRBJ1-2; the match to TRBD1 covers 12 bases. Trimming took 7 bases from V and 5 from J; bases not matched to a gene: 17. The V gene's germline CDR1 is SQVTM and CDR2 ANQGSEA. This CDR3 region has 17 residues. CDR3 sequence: CSATSSTGTGGRYGYTF. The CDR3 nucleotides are TGCAGCGCCACTAGTAGTACCGGGACAGGGGGCCGGTATGGCTACACCTTC. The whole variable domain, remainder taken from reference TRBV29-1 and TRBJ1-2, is SAVISQKPSRDICQRGTSLTIQCQVDSQVTMMFWYRQQPGQSLTLIATANQGSEATYESGFVIDKFPISRPNLTFSTLTVSNMSPEDSSIYLCSATSSTGTGGRYGYTFGSGTRLTVV.